Below are 21 T cell receptor beta chains sequenced from a single sample in a study of post-analysis software for immune sequencing data. TCR beta cDNA libraries included unique molecular identifiers. TCRdb recomputed calls from the PCR reads with MiXCR, one row per CDR3 protein. The top ten hold 10% to 12% of the sample, which has approximately 630,000 distinct CDR3 sequences, approximately 60% seen once. Whole-study results and caveats: Patients showed TRBV5-6, TRBV5-1 and TRBV20-1 among several TRBV segments more frequent than in controls.

These receptors' antigens are unknown. The sequenced material came from blood. The receptors stem from a girl aged 2-10 years with multiple sclerosis.

This clonotype was counted only a few times. The chain couples TRBV29-1 to TRBJ2-1; 7 bases agree with TRBD1. After removal of 4 bases from V and 4 bases from J, the junction contained 7 bases not matched to a gene. Germline CDR1 is SQVTM and CDR2 is ANQGSEA. The CDR3 has 14 residues. The CDR3 sequence is CSVAGQGVYNEQFF. CDR3 coding DNA: TGCAGCGTTGCGGGCCAGGGGGTTTACAATGAGCAGTTCTTC.

The chain couples TRBV29-1 to TRBJ2-1, with TRBD2 matching over 12 bases. With 5 bases clipped from V and 4 bases from J, the junction kept 3 bases outside the gene matches. The CDR3 covers 14 residues. Germline V gives CDR1 SQVTM, CDR2 ANQGSEA. CDR3 DNA: TGCAGCGTTCTTACTAGCGGGGGGTACAATGAGCAGTTCTTC. It codes for CSVLTSGGYNEQFF.

CDR3 in amino acids: CASSPLEGNEQFF. CDR3 sequence (DNA): TGTGCCAGCTCACCACTTGAGGGCAATGAGCAGTTCTTC. The chain recombines TRBV18 with TRBJ2-1, with a possible D match to TRBD2 (5 bases). The CDR3 runs to 13 residues. The V gene lost 1 base and the J gene lost 6 bases, with 7 bases spanning the gap. From germline, CDR1 is KGHSH and CDR2 LQKENI. The complete variable domain, with remaining parts taken from reference TRBV18 and TRBJ2-1, reads NAGVMQNPRHLVRRRGQEARLRCSPMKGHSHVYWYRQLPEEGLKFMVYLQKENIIDESGMPKERFSAEFPKEGPSILRIQQVVRGDSAAYFCASSPLEGNEQFFGPGTRLTVL.

The chain is built from TRBV7-2 and TRBJ1-2; D is uncertain. Germline-derived CDR1 and CDR2 are SGHTA and FQGNSA. This CDR3 is built from 13 residues. Trimming pared 5 bases from V and 8 bases from J, leaving 15 bases between. The CDR3 spells CASSIDGQRGYTF. The CDR3 DNA reads as TGTGCCAGCAGCATCGACGGCCAGAGAGGCTACACCTTC.

The chain links TRBV11-2 to TRBJ2-1, with TRBD2 identical over 14 bases. This CDR3 is 16 amino acids long. CDR1 is SGHAT and CDR2 is FQNNGV in the germline V gene. J lost 8 bases, V lost 1 base, and 4 bases had no gene match. The CDR3 spells CASSLGGLAGGYEQFF. The CDR3 DNA sequence: TGTGCCAGCAGCTTAGGAGGACTAGCGGGAGGCTATGAGCAGTTCTTC.

The chain has TRBV20-1 and TRBJ2-7; 14 bases agree with TRBD2. The J call could be wrong; TRBJ2-5 is a better fit for the DNA end. Germline CDR1 is DFQATT and CDR2 is SNEGSKA (reference sequence). This CDR3 has 14 residues. The CDR3: CSAGGTSGGETQYF. The CDR3 DNA is TGCAGTGCTGGGGGGACTAGCGGGGGAGAGACCCAGTACTTC.

The chain is built from TRBV20-1 and TRBJ2-1; D perhaps matches TRBD2 (5 bases). This CDR3 is built from 12 residues. Germline assignment: CDR1 DFQATT and CDR2 SNEGSKA (reference sequence). V was trimmed by 6 bases and J by 12 bases, leaving 18 bases between them. The CDR3 nucleotides are TGCAGTGCCCTAAGAGGTAGTGAGGGGCAGTTCTTC. Translation: CSALRGSEGQFF.

The chain employs TRBV7-2 and TRBJ2-1; 8 bases agree with TRBD2. This CDR3 spans 16 amino acids. Per the germline V gene, CDR1 is SGHTA and CDR2 is FQGNSA. V dropped 6 bases and J dropped 2; count of bases not matched to a gene: 9. CDR3 residues: CASSRRGGPPYNEQFF. CDR3 coding DNA: TGTGCCAGCAGTCGCCGGGGGGGCCCACCCTACAATGAGCAGTTCTTC.

The chain employs TRBV19 and TRBJ1-1; 9 positions agree with TRBD1. Germline V gene lookup returns CDR1 LNHDA and CDR2 SQIVND (reference sequence). The CDR3 runs 14 residues. With V trimmed by 5 bases and J by 1 base, 2 bases remained unmatched. In DNA form, the CDR3 reads TGTGCCAGTAGTCCACAGGGGGCGAACACTGAAGCTTTCTTT. Protein sequence: CASSPQGANTEAFF.

The sample holds a few counts of this clonotype. The chain employs TRBV20-1 and TRBJ2-4; D assignment may be TRBD1 or TRBD2 (5 bases each). This CDR3 contains 14 residues. The V gene lost 5 bases and the J gene lost 8 bases, with 19 bases spanning the gap. Germline CDR1 DFQATT, CDR2 SNEGSKA (reference sequence). CDR3 sequence (DNA): TGCAGTGCTCCAAGTCTAGGGGCAGCGGACATTCAGTACTTC. Encoded protein: CSAPSLGAADIQYF.

There are a few counts of this clonotype. J is TRBJ2-4 and V is TRBV6-5; D is possibly TRBD1 or TRBD2 (5 bases each). The J call may be mistaken, given a closer DNA end match to TRBJ2-7. This CDR3 has 13 residues. Germline V CDR1 and CDR2: MNHEY, SVGAGI. This chain's CDR3 is CASRPGRFYEQYF. The CDR3 nucleotides read TGTGCCAGCAGGCCGGGACGGTTCTACGAGCAGTACTTC.

The V and J genes are TRBV6-6 and TRBJ1-5, with 7 bases that match TRBD1. Germline CDR1 is MNHNY and CDR2 is SVGAGI (reference sequence). V was pared by 2 bases and J by 0 bases, with 4 bases of the junction left unmatched. This CDR3 region has 16 residues. CDR3 loop: CASSYLTGISNQPQHF. Here the CDR3 DNA reads TGTGCCAGCAGTTACCTGACAGGGATTAGCAATCAGCCCCAGCATTTT.

This clonotype appeared a few times. A read error may account for a junction end that differs from germline. The CDR3 reads CASSQVRISGRITDTQYF. The DNA of the CDR3 is TGCGCCAGTAGCCAAGTTCGTATAAGCGGGAGGATCACAGATACGCAGTATTTT. The chain recombines TRBV4-1 with TRBJ2-3; TRBD2 matches 9 bases. This CDR3 has 18 amino acids. CDR1 MGHRA and CDR2 YSYEKL come from the germline V gene.

This clonotype has just one count. The V call is TRBV6-2 or TRBV6-3, the J call TRBJ1-5, with D maybe TRBD1 (5 bases). With 5 bases removed from V and 4 bases from J, the gap between germline ends came to 9 bases. In germline, CDR1 is MNHEY, CDR2 SVGEGT. This CDR3 has 13 amino acids. The CDR3 protein is CASSDRQNQPQHF. The DNA of the CDR3 is TGTGCCAGCAGTGACCGACAGAATCAGCCCCAGCATTTT.

This clonotype has a single count. A junction end diverges from the germline sequence, so it may reflect a read error. The rearrangement uses TRBV5-8 and TRBJ1-2; D ambiguous. The CDR3 has 14 amino acids. Germline-derived CDR1 and CDR2 are SGHTS and YDEGEE. CDR3 coding DNA: TGTGCCAGCAGCTTGGACTTCACTAACTATGGCTGCACCTTC. Its translation is CASSLDFTNYGCTF.

This clonotype was counted once. The chain carries TRBV5-6 and TRBJ2-5; D possibly corresponds to TRBD2 (6 bases). This CDR3 comprises 14 residues. Germline V CDR1 and CDR2: SGHDT, YYEEEE. V was shortened by 4 bases and J by 4 bases, with 14 bases between the two germline ends. CDR3: CASSMGLGPETQYF. The CDR3 region has the DNA TGTGCCAGCAGCATGGGACTTGGGCCAGAGACCCAGTACTTC.

This clonotype was seen just once. The chain links TRBV20-1 to TRBJ2-3; the D gene is possibly TRBD2 (6 bases). Per the germline V gene, CDR1 is DFQATT and CDR2 is SNEGSKA (reference sequence). Between the trimmed V and J ends, which lost 0 bases and 4 bases, there was a span of 17 bases. CDR3 length: 16 residues. The CDR3 DNA reads TGCAGTGCTAGAGATCCACGGGAGAGTGGGGCAGATACGCAGTATTTT. It is translated as CSARDPRESGADTQYF.

The chain recombines TRBV7-9 with TRBJ1-2; D is uncertain. CDR3 length: 13 amino acids. Germline values: CDR1 SEHNR, CDR2 FQNEAQ (reference sequence). V was trimmed by 3 bases and J by 5 bases, leaving 10 bases between them. For the CDR3, the DNA is TGTGCCAGCAGCTTGACCTCCGCTTATGGCTACACCTTC. This translates into CASSLTSAYGYTF.

CDR3 in DNA: TGCAGTGCTAGAGTACTAGCGGGAGTCCCAGAGACCCAGTACTTC. This gives the protein CSARVLAGVPETQYF. The chain has TRBV20-1 and TRBJ2-7; 11 nucleotides agree with TRBD2. The end of the DNA fits TRBJ2-5 better, so the J call may be wrong. The CDR3 spans 15 residues. From germline, CDR1 is DFQATT and CDR2 SNEGSKA (reference sequence).

This clonotype was recorded a few times. The chain combines TRBV5-1 with TRBJ2-7; no clear D. The V end lost 0 bases, the J end lost 1 base, and 8 bases lay between the germline ends. Germline-derived CDR1 and CDR2 are SGHRS and YFSETQ. CDR3 length equals 14 residues. The CDR3 sequence is CASSLVDVSYEQYF. CDR3 DNA sequence: TGCGCCAGCAGCTTGGTGGACGTGTCCTACGAGCAGTACTTC. Filled out from reference TRBV5-1 and TRBJ2-7, the complete variable domain reads KAGVTQTPRYLIKTRGQQVTLSCSPISGHRSVSWYQQTPGQGLQFLFEYFSETQRNKGNFPGRFSGRQFSNSRSEMNVSTLELGDSALYLCASSLVDVSYEQYFGPGTRLTVT.

This clonotype was seen only once. The chain employs TRBV20-1 and TRBJ2-3; 11 bases match TRBD2. This CDR3 contains 15 residues. The ends lost 3 bases at V and 4 bases at J; junction bases unmatched: 6. Per the germline V gene, CDR1 is DFQATT and CDR2 is SNEGSKA (reference sequence). In DNA form, the CDR3 reads TGCAGTGCTAGCCCGACTAGCGGGATAGCAGATACGCAGTATTTT. Residues: CSASPTSGIADTQYF.